The 7 T cell receptor beta chains below come from one sample, sequenced in a study of Ad26.COV2.S vaccination and SARS-CoV-2 variants (TCRdb year 2021). The time point label on this specimen signifies: individuals recovered from natural SARS-CoV-2 infection. The method behind the library was the immunoSEQ multiplex PCR assay. TCRdb obtained this table from immuneACCESS and retained in-frame rearrangements with V and J assigned. These tables miss some clones; where compared with another copy, unresolved V genes account for less than half of the shortfall, and the remainder is unexplained. This sample holds 180,000 or so clones; roughly nine tenths were observed only once. Under 7.5% of the sample comes from the top ten. The input for sequencing was peripheral blood, taken after recovery from COVID-19. The receptors derive from a human donor who had recovered from COVID-19.

This rearrangement joins TRBV6-5 to TRBJ1-2; weak D call: TRBD1 (5 bases). The germline V gene encodes CDR1 MNHEY and CDR2 SVGAGI. The CDR3 length is 15 residues. Trimming cost V 6 bases and J 0 bases, with 14 bases left between them. CDR3 DNA sequence: TGTGCCAGCAGAGGACAAATGCACGCTAACTATGGCTACACCTTC. This translates into CASRGQMHANYGYTF.

V usage is TRBV28 and J usage is TRBJ2-2; tentative D call: TRBD2 (7 bases). Germline-derived CDR1 and CDR2 are MDHEN and SYDVKM. The CDR3 totals 14 residues. V lost 4 bases, J lost 9 bases, and 15 bases lay in between. The CDR3 loop is CASSWRGQDRELFF. CDR3 coding DNA: TGTGCCAGCAGTTGGCGGGGGCAGGACCGGGAGCTGTTTTTT. Together with reference TRBV28 and TRBJ2-2, the CDR3 gives the full variable domain: DVKVTQSSRYLVKRTGEKVFLECVQDMDHENMFWYRQDPGLGLRLIYFSYDVKMKEKGDIPEGYSVSREKKERFSLILESASTNQTSMYLCASSWRGQDRELFFGEGSRLTVL.

V gene TRBV2 combines with J gene TRBJ1-3; the D gene is possibly TRBD1 (5 bases). The ends were cut back, 6 bases at V and 3 bases at J, with 9 bases in the middle. This CDR3 has 13 residues. Germline-derived CDR1 and CDR2 are SNHLY and FYNNEI. CDR3 sequence: CASRLTDGNTIYF. The CDR3 bases are TGTGCCAGCAGGTTGACAGATGGAAACACCATATATTTT.

The genes are TRBV28 and TRBJ2-1; 9 bases match TRBD2. The CDR3 covers 15 residues. The V gene end was trimmed by 3 bases and the J gene end by 7 bases; junction bases not matched to a gene: 7. Germline CDR1 MDHEN, CDR2 SYDVKM. CDR3 residues: CASSFWREGLNEQFF. As DNA, the CDR3 is TGTGCCAGCAGTTTTTGGCGGGAGGGCCTGAATGAGCAGTTCTTC.

The rearrangement links TRBV5-1 to TRBJ1-1, with a tentative D call TRBD1 (5 bases). The CDR3 is made up of 12 amino acids. Trimming took 4 bases from V and 5 from J, leaving 9 bases between them. Germline CDR1 SGHRS, CDR2 YFSETQ. The CDR3 here is CASSGGGTEAFF. Here the CDR3 DNA reads TGCGCCAGCAGCGGGGGAGGGACTGAAGCTTTCTTT.

The rearrangement joins TRBV5-1 to TRBJ1-1; D is possibly TRBD1 (5 bases). V lost 4 bases, J lost 4 bases, and 17 bases lay in between. CDR1 is SGHRS, CDR2 YFSETQ, per germline. This CDR3 has 15 residues. CDR3 DNA sequence: TGCGCCAGCAGCCCGGGGAACGGGGGGAGCACTGAAGCTTTCTTT. Translating gives CASSPGNGGSTEAFF.

The chain has TRBV2 and TRBJ1-5; tentative D call: TRBD1 (5 bases). Trimming cost V 5 bases and J 7 bases, with 12 bases left between them. This CDR3 is built from 13 residues. Germline V CDR1 and CDR2: SNHLY, FYNNEI. CDR3: CASSPRGDQPQHF. The CDR3 nucleotides read TGTGCCAGCAGTCCCCGAGGGGACCAGCCCCAGCATTTT.